The 27 T cell receptor beta chains given below trace back to one sample, sequenced in a study of T cells in Graves' hyperthyroidism and ophthalmopathy. From RNA transcripts, TCR beta CDR3 regions were amplified. The study used the HTBI primer set for a first-round RT-PCR of the TCR CDR3. In TCRdb, the multiplex PCR reads were re-called with MiXCR into one record per CDR3 protein. The table shows approximately 590,000 distinct CDR3 sequences, with around 45% occurring only once. The sample taken for sequencing was peripheral blood or thyroid tissue (not recorded which). These TCRs come from a woman younger than 35 with Graves' hyperthyroidism.

The genes are TRBV9 and TRBJ1-6; 10 bases agree with TRBD1. The CDR3 has 14 amino acids. The V and J ends lost 5 bases and 9 bases, in that order; junction bases with no gene match: 5. Germline V lookup: CDR1 SGDLS, CDR2 YYNGEE. The CDR3 reads CASSTGTGVSPLHF. CDR3 nucleotides: TGTGCCAGCAGTACCGGGACAGGGGTTTCACCCCTCCACTTT.

This clonotype has at least ten counts. The junction differs from germline at one of its ends, possibly a read error. The chain joins TRBV7-3 to TRBJ2-7, with TRBD2 matching 8 bases. The V gene's germline CDR1 is SGHTA and CDR2 FQGTGA. CDR3 length: 15 residues. CDR3 bases: TGCGCCAGCAGCCGCGCCGGGACTAGAACCTACGAGCAGTACTTC. Its translation: CASSRAGTRTYEQYF.

Concerning this clonotype itself: One end of the junction is discordant with germline, which a read error may explain. The chain recombines TRBV7-2 with TRBJ1-2; TRBD1 aligns across 7 bases. This CDR3 has 15 residues. Germline-derived CDR1 and CDR2 are SGHTA and FQGNSA. CDR3 DNA: TGTGCCAGCAGCTCCCCGGACAGGCCCCTCTATGGCTGCACCTTC. Translated: CASSSPDRPLYGCTF. Full variable domain (outside the CDR3, taken from reference TRBV7-2 and TRBJ1-2): GAGVSQSPSNKVTEKGKDVELRCDPISGHTALYWYRQSLGQGLEFLIYFQGNSAPDKSGLPSDRFSAERTGGSVSTLTIQRTQQEDSAVYLCASSSPDRPLYGCTFGSGTRLTVV.

The chain combines TRBV14 with TRBJ1-6; D unresolved. Trimming removed 0 bases from V and 6 bases from J, with 9 bases in between. The CDR3 loop spans 15 amino acids. The germline V gene encodes CDR1 SGHDN and CDR2 FVKESK. The chain's CDR3 is CASSQDWRFNSPLHF. CDR3 sequence (DNA): TGTGCCAGCAGCCAAGATTGGAGATTTAATTCACCCCTCCACTTT.

CDR3 in amino acids: CSVRDNEYGYTF. As DNA, the CDR3 is TGCAGCGTGCGGGACAACGAGTATGGCTACACCTTC. V is TRBV29-1 and J is TRBJ1-2; D is perhaps TRBD1 (6 bases). The CDR3 contains 12 residues. Per the germline V gene, CDR1 is SQVTM and CDR2 is ANQGSEA. V lost 6 bases, J lost 5 bases, and 13 bases lay in between. Filled out from reference TRBV29-1 and TRBJ1-2, the complete variable domain reads SAVISQKPSRDICQRGTSLTIQCQVDSQVTMMFWYRQQPGQSLTLIATANQGSEATYESGFVIDKFPISRPNLTFSTLTVSNMSPEDSSIYLCSVRDNEYGYTFGSGTRLTVV.

Of note for this clonotype: The CDR3 carries no conserved terminal phenylalanine or tryptophan, so it likely arises from a read error. The chain is built from TRBV29-1 and TRBJ2-1; 7 bases fit TRBD2. This CDR3 has 15 residues. Trimming took 3 bases from V and 0 from J; bases not matched to a gene: 5. Germline V gene lookup returns CDR1 SQVTM and CDR2 ANQGSEA. The CDR3 reads CSVDQRGGSYNEQFR. The CDR3 DNA sequence: TGCAGCGTTGACCAGCGGGGAGGCTCCTACAATGAGCAGTTCAGA.

For this clonotype: This may be a read error: a much more frequent sequence differs by one nucleotide. The V and J genes are TRBV10-3 and TRBJ1-4; no reliable D call. Trimming cost V 5 bases and J 5 bases, with 9 bases left between them. This CDR3 is 13 amino acids long. CDR1 is ENHRY, CDR2 SYGVKD, per germline. In DNA form, the CDR3 reads TGTGCCATCAGTCCGGGCCCGAATGAAAAACTGTTTTTT. Translating gives CAISPGPNEKLFF.

The chain has TRBV29-1 and TRBJ1-2, with 9 bases fitting TRBD1. CDR3 length equals 13 residues. Germline V gene data show CDR1 as SQVTM and CDR2 as ANQGSEA. The junction had 5 bases not matched to a gene; V was cut back by 3 bases and J by 6 bases. The CDR3, as DNA: TGCAGCGTTGATCCGGGACAGGGCGATGGCTACACCTTC. This sequence encodes CSVDPGQGDGYTF.

This chain uses TRBV20-1 with TRBJ2-5; 8 bases map to TRBD2. Looked up from germline, CDR1 is DFQATT and CDR2 is SNEGSKA (reference sequence). This CDR3 comprises 14 residues. Written as DNA, the CDR3 is TGCAGCGGTCGCCTAGCGGGCAGGCAAGAGACCCAGTACTTC. Amino acid sequence: CSGRLAGRQETQYF.

This clonotype has only a few counts. V usage is TRBV2 and J usage is TRBJ1-3; D unresolved. V lost 6 bases and J 0 bases, leaving 6 bases between the germline ends. CDR3 size: 13 residues. Germline CDR1 and CDR2: SNHLY and FYNNEI. The CDR3 reads CASRGISGNTIYF. CDR3 DNA: TGTGCCAGCAGGGGGATCTCTGGAAACACCATATATTTT.

The V call is TRBV6-5, the J call TRBJ1-2; 7 nucleotides match TRBD1. Germline lookup yields CDR1 MNHEY and CDR2 SVGAGI. The CDR3 runs to 15 residues. Germline trimming cut 4 bases from V and 4 bases from J; bases unmatched to any gene: 9. CDR3: CASSSNRQGFYGYTF. The CDR3 DNA follows: TGTGCCAGCAGTTCCAATCGACAGGGCTTCTATGGCTACACCTTC.

This clonotype came up many times. The chain carries TRBV7-9 and TRBJ2-7; tentatively, D is TRBD2 (6 bases). V was clipped by 4 bases and J by 5 bases, with 15 bases between them. The CDR3 totals 14 residues. Germline V gene sequence: CDR1 SEHNR, CDR2 FQNEAQ (reference sequence). The CDR3 here is CASSSFGRANEQYF. The CDR3 DNA reads as TGTGCCAGCAGCTCGTTCGGGAGAGCCAACGAGCAGTACTTC.

Only a few counts were recorded for this clonotype. The chain couples TRBV15 to TRBJ1-2; unclear D gene. Germline CDR1 reads LNHNV; CDR2 reads YYDKDF (reference sequence). CDR3 size: 12 residues. Between the trimmed V and J ends, which lost 5 bases and 8 bases, there was a span of 12 bases. Here the CDR3 DNA reads TGTGCCACCAGCTTAGGGCGGGTAGGCTACACCTTC. As protein: CATSLGRVGYTF.

This sequence joins TRBV7-9 and TRBJ2-5; 11 bases are shared with TRBD1. The CDR3 is made up of 12 amino acids. Germline CDR1 reads SEHNR; CDR2 reads FQNEAQ (reference sequence). With V trimmed by 8 bases and J by 9 bases, 5 bases remained unmatched. The CDR3 spells CASRDRGDPQYF. The CDR3 bases are TGTGCCAGCCGGGACAGGGGGGACCCCCAGTACTTC.

The gene calls are TRBV7-4 and TRBJ2-5; the match to TRBD1 covers 9 bases. The CDR3 length is 14 residues. V was clipped by 5 bases and J by 4 bases; unmatched bases: 5. The germline V gene encodes CDR1 SGHVT and CDR2 SQSDAQ. The CDR3: CASSRGQGAETQYF. CDR3 nucleotide sequence: TGTGCCAGCAGCCGGGGACAGGGCGCAGAGACCCAGTACTTC.

This clonotype occurred many times. The V gene is TRBV7-8, the J gene TRBJ2-5, with D hard to call. This CDR3 has 12 residues. Deletions cut 2 bases from V and 5 bases from J, with 6 bases between. Germline CDR1 is SGHVS and CDR2 is FQNEAQ. The CDR3 spells CASSLRPETQYF. DNA of the CDR3: TGTGCCAGCAGCTTAAGGCCTGAGACCCAGTACTTC.

This clonotype was seen ten or more times. The chain employs TRBV7-6 and TRBJ2-2; 10 bases line up with TRBD1. With 4 bases clipped from V and 4 bases from J, the junction kept 6 bases outside the gene matches. Germline V CDR1 and CDR2: SGHVS, FNYEAQ. The CDR3 length is 16 residues. As DNA, the CDR3 is TGTGCCAGCAGCTCCGGGACAGGGGCGGTCACCGGGGAGCTGTTTTTT. Translating gives CASSSGTGAVTGELFF.

This clonotype occurred a few times. The gene calls are TRBV10-3 and TRBJ1-3, with D possibly being TRBD1 (5 bases). This CDR3 region has 14 residues. Germline values: CDR1 ENHRY, CDR2 SYGVKD. V lost 10 bases, J lost 0 bases, and 13 bases lay in between. The CDR3 nucleotides read TGTGCCAGCAGGGACGGTGGCTCTGGAAACACCATATATTTT. Its translation is CASRDGGSGNTIYF.

The rearrangement uses TRBV7-9 and TRBJ2-2; TRBD1 might be the D (7 bases). V was clipped by 5 bases and J by 5 bases, with 18 bases between them. The germline CDR1 and CDR2 sequences are SEHNR and FQNEAQ (reference sequence). The CDR3 is made up of 16 amino acids. The CDR3 DNA reads as TGTGCCAGCAGCCCACAGGGGCTAGCGTTGACCGGGGAGCTGTTTTTT. Translating gives CASSPQGLALTGELFF.

This clonotype has only a few counts. The chain recombines TRBV7-9 with TRBJ1-1, with D unresolved. This CDR3 spans 12 amino acids. Germline lookup yields CDR1 SEHNR and CDR2 FQNEAQ (reference sequence). V lost 5 bases and J lost 8, with 12 bases in between. CDR3 amino acids: CASSPGEAEAFF. The CDR3 DNA follows: TGTGCCAGCAGCCCGGGCGAGGCGGAAGCTTTCTTT.

This clonotype was seen repeatedly, ten times or more. This rearrangement joins TRBV2 to TRBJ1-5; D call uncertain. Germline lookup yields CDR1 SNHLY and CDR2 FYNNEI. V was shortened by 5 bases and J by 0 bases, with 8 bases between the two germline ends. CDR3 length: 14 residues. Written as DNA, the CDR3 is TGTGCCAGCAGTAGAGACGGTAGCAATCAGCCCCAGCATTTT. It specifies CASSRDGSNQPQHF.

V and J are TRBV20-1 and TRBJ2-2, with 10 nucleotides matching TRBD2. The CDR3 is 16 amino acids. The germline CDR1 and CDR2 sequences are DFQATT and SNEGSKA (reference sequence). Germline trimming cut 3 bases from V and 0 bases from J; bases unmatched to any gene: 4. The CDR3 protein is CSASPSGSANTGELFF. For the CDR3, the DNA is TGCAGTGCTAGTCCTAGCGGGAGCGCGAACACCGGGGAGCTGTTTTTT.

The rearrangement uses TRBV7-2 and TRBJ2-5; TRBD1 is a possible D gene (6 bases). Germline values: CDR1 SGHTA, CDR2 FQGNSA. The CDR3 is 15 residues long. Deletions cut 3 bases from V and 1 base from J, with 12 bases between. CDR3 in amino acids: CASSFGTTRQETQYF. The CDR3 DNA reads TGTGCCAGCAGCTTCGGGACAACCCGCCAAGAGACCCAGTACTTC.

The J gene is TRBJ1-1, the V gene TRBV15, with no clear D. The V gene lost 5 bases and the J gene lost 0 bases, with 7 bases spanning the gap. The CDR3 totals 13 residues. Germline lookup yields CDR1 LNHNV and CDR2 YYDKDF (reference sequence). The CDR3 coding sequence is TGTGCCACCAGCCTAGAGTTGAACACTGAAGCTTTCTTT. Its translation is CATSLELNTEAFF.

This clonotype was counted ten times or more. V gene TRBV7-9 combines with J gene TRBJ1-2; 10 bases fit TRBD1. Germline trimming cut 3 bases from V and 6 bases from J; bases unmatched to any gene: 7. This CDR3 has 15 residues. The V gene's germline CDR1 is SEHNR and CDR2 FQNEAQ (reference sequence). The CDR3 region has the DNA TGTGCCAGCAGCTTGTGGGGACAGGGGATAGATGGCTACACCTTC. This gives the protein CASSLWGQGIDGYTF.

The rearrangement uses TRBV24-1 and TRBJ1-5, with a weak D call TRBD1 (5 bases). The germline gives CDR1 KGHDR, CDR2 SFDVKD. This CDR3 spans 16 amino acids. Trimming left V 4 bases short and J 0 bases short, with 12 bases between. As DNA, the CDR3 is TGTGCCACCAGTGAAGGGAGGGACTTTAGCAATCAGCCCCAGCATTTT. Translating it yields CATSEGRDFSNQPQHF.

This CDR3 reads CASSLESGWATEAFF. The CDR3 coding sequence is TGTGCCAGCAGCTTAGAGTCGGGTTGGGCCACTGAAGCTTTCTTT. The gene calls are TRBV7-8 and TRBJ1-1; the D is unclear. The CDR3 spans 15 residues. The germline V and J ends were trimmed by 1 base and 4 bases, with 13 bases remaining between them. In germline, CDR1 is SGHVS, CDR2 FQNEAQ.